The 24 T cell receptor beta chains reported below all come from one sample, sequenced in a study of cytomegalovirus exposure and HLA in healthy donors. The study ran its PCR with 60 Vbeta and 13 Jbeta primers. Profiling relied on immunoSEQ multiplex PCR, and the TCRdb table lists in-frame clones only, not all of them. The sample carries 70,000 or so clones, 74% recorded once. The sample consisted of PBMCs. These receptors originate from a woman in her fifties or sixties in good health and CMV-seropositive.

The chain uses TRBV27 and TRBJ1-2, with TRBD1 identical over 7 bases. Germline V gene sequence: CDR1 MNHEY, CDR2 SMNVEV (reference sequence). The CDR3 extends over 14 amino acids. V lost 5 bases to trimming and J lost 4 bases; unmatched junction nucleotides: 7. The CDR3 spells CASSPTGVRYGYTF. The CDR3 region has the DNA TGTGCCAGCAGTCCTACAGGGGTGCGCTATGGCTACACCTTC.

The chain combines TRBV6-6 with TRBJ1-1; D possibly corresponds to TRBD1 (5 bases). This CDR3 has 15 residues. Trimming took off 0 bases at V and 1 base at J, with 9 bases between the two ends. Looked up from germline, CDR1 is MNHNY and CDR2 is SVGAGI (reference sequence). CDR3 coding DNA: TGTGCCAGCAGTTACTCGAGAAGGGGGAACACTGAAGCTTTCTTT. It specifies CASSYSRRGNTEAFF.

The chain couples TRBV5-4 to TRBJ2-6, with no clear D. V was clipped by 3 bases and J by 2 bases, with 12 bases between them. Germline V gene sequence: CDR1 SGHNT, CDR2 YYREEE (reference sequence). This CDR3 region has 16 residues. CDR3 sequence: CASSSPSGTGANVLTF. Here the CDR3 DNA reads TGTGCCAGCAGCTCCCCGTCGGGTACTGGGGCCAACGTCCTGACTTTC.

V and J are TRBV25-1 and TRBJ1-2; 8 bases match TRBD1. The V segment lost 4 bases and the J segment 5 bases; nucleotides outside the gene matches: 3. Germline assignment: CDR1 MGHDK and CDR2 SYGVNS. The CDR3 has 13 amino acids. The CDR3 coding sequence is TGTGCCAGCAGTGGGACAGGGTCATATGGCTACACCTTC. This codes for CASSGTGSYGYTF.

The rearrangement uses TRBV25-1 and TRBJ1-3; D uncertain. This CDR3 is built from 15 residues. Germline CDR1 MGHDK, CDR2 SYGVNS. Trimming took off 3 bases at V and 1 base at J, with 10 bases between the two ends. The CDR3 DNA follows: TGTGCCAGCAGTGACCATCGGGTATCTGGAAACACCATATATTTT. It translates to CASSDHRVSGNTIYF. Using reference TRBV25-1 and TRBJ1-3 for the parts outside the CDR3, the full variable domain is EADIYQTPRYLVIGTGKKITLECSQTMGHDKMYWYQQDPGMELHLIHYSYGVNSTEKGDLSSESTVSRIRTEHFPLTLESARPSHTSQYLCASSDHRVSGNTIYFGEGSWLTVV.

The chain joins TRBV6-4 to TRBJ1-5; D unclear. The V gene lost 0 bases and the J gene lost 6 bases, with 6 bases spanning the gap. Looked up from germline, CDR1 is MRHNA and CDR2 is SNTAGT. The CDR3 contains 13 residues. The DNA of the CDR3 is TGTGCCAGCAGTGACTCCCCAGGTCAGCCCCAGCATTTT. Translated, it gives CASSDSPGQPQHF.

The chain is built from TRBV5-6 and TRBJ2-6; a weak D match, TRBD2 (6 bases). Trimming removed 0 bases from V and 0 bases from J, with 13 bases in between. Germline V gives CDR1 SGHDT, CDR2 YYEEEE. CDR3 length: 18 residues. The CDR3 spells CASSLVSQGLSGANVLTF. The CDR3 DNA is TGTGCCAGCAGCTTGGTATCCCAGGGACTCTCTGGGGCCAACGTCCTGACTTTC.

This chain connects TRBV5-1 to TRBJ2-3; the match to TRBD2 covers 12 bases. CDR3 length: 17 residues. Germline V gene sequence: CDR1 SGHRS, CDR2 YFSETQ. V lost 0 bases, J lost 2 bases, and 4 bases stayed unmatched. CDR3 DNA: TGCGCCAGCAGCTTGGGGACTAGCGGGACGAACACAGATACGCAGTATTTT. Protein product: CASSLGTSGTNTDTQYF.

This clone was counted once. The DNA is left out, because the CDR3 cannot be placed on it with certainty; the CDR3 is given as TCRdb lists it. CDR3 residues: CASSLAAALNTEAFF. The V gene is TRBV7-2, the J gene TRBJ1-1. Both ends counted, the CDR3 spans 15 residues. Germline CDR1 and CDR2: SGHTA and FQGNSA.

This chain joins TRBV16 and TRBJ1-4, with D uncertain. The CDR3 totals 15 residues. In germline, CDR1 is KGHSY, CDR2 FQNENV. Between the trimmed V and J ends, which lost 0 bases and 5 bases, there was a span of 10 bases. The CDR3: CASSQSSTANEKLFF. In DNA, the CDR3 is TGTGCCAGCAGCCAATCGTCTACAGCAAATGAAAAACTGTTTTTT.

The chain employs TRBV5-6 and TRBJ1-1; maybe TRBD1 (6 bases). Germline values: CDR1 SGHDT, CDR2 YYEEEE. The CDR3 length is 16 residues. Deletions cut 7 bases from V and 0 bases from J, with 19 bases between. The CDR3 nucleotides read TGTGCCAGCTCGCTTCTGGACAGCTTTATGAACACTGAAGCTTTCTTT. Amino acid sequence: CASSLLDSFMNTEAFF.

The count of this clone is one. The chain links TRBV21-1 to TRBJ1-2; the table's D call, TRBD1, was not checked against the DNA. TRBV21-1 is a listed pseudogene. CDR3 size: 18 residues. The CDR3 region is CASSQGAVKDGVNYGYTF. CDR3 sequence (DNA): TGTGCCAGCTCCCAGGGGGCTGTAAAGGACGGTGTTAACTATGGCTACACCTTC.

The chain carries TRBV30 and TRBJ1-1, with 8 bases identical to TRBD1. CDR1 and CDR2 (germline): GTSNPN, SVGIG (reference sequence). V lost 3 bases, J lost 0 bases, and 6 bases stayed unmatched. This CDR3 spans 15 amino acids. In DNA form, the CDR3 reads TGTGCCTGGAGGTTGACAGGGGAGATGAACACTGAAGCTTTCTTT. Translated: CAWRLTGEMNTEAFF.

The V and J genes are TRBV30 and TRBJ1-1; a weak D match, TRBD1 (6 bases). Germline loops: CDR1 GTSNPN, CDR2 SVGIG (reference sequence). Trimming stripped 2 bases from V and 7 bases from J, with 17 bases between. The CDR3 extends over 14 amino acids. The CDR3 DNA is TGTGCCTGGAGTCCAGGACAGTCCTTACGTGAAGCTTTCTTT. It translates to CAWSPGQSLREAFF.

The rearrangement joins TRBV18 to TRBJ1-1; D may be TRBD1 (6 bases). The CDR3 totals 13 residues. The V and J ends lost 5 bases and 1 base respectively, with 8 bases between them. Germline V gives CDR1 KGHSH, CDR2 LQKENI. CDR3: CASSMGQNTEAFF. The CDR3 nucleotides are TGTGCCAGCTCAATGGGACAGAACACTGAAGCTTTCTTT.

The table lists this clone with a few counts. The rearrangement links TRBV6-1 to TRBJ1-4; D not certain. Trimming stripped 2 bases from V and 7 bases from J, with 14 bases between. CDR1 and CDR2 from the germline V gene are MNHNS and SASEGT. This CDR3 is built from 15 residues. The CDR3 DNA reads as TGTGCCAGCAGTGAAACTGAATTCGTCGGTGAAAAACTGTTTTTT. Amino acids: CASSETEFVGEKLFF.

The rearrangement joins TRBV7-6 to TRBJ1-3; unclear D gene. This CDR3 is 16 amino acids long. V dropped 1 base and J dropped 0 bases, with 10 bases sitting between them. CDR1 SGHVS and CDR2 FNYEAQ come from the germline V gene. CDR3 protein: CASSLERAGSGNTIYF. For the CDR3, the DNA is TGTGCCAGCAGCTTAGAAAGGGCGGGCTCTGGAAACACCATATATTTT.

V and J are TRBV9 and TRBJ1-5; possibly TRBD1 for D (6 bases). Trimming pared 0 bases from V and 5 bases from J, leaving 12 bases between. The CDR3 loop spans 15 amino acids. Germline loops: CDR1 SGDLS, CDR2 YYNGEE. The CDR3 DNA is TGTGCCAGCAGCGTAGCGGGCAAGGGGGATCAGCCCCAGCATTTT. Translation: CASSVAGKGDQPQHF.

J is TRBJ2-1 and V is TRBV9, with D perhaps TRBD2 (6 bases). The CDR3 consists of 14 residues. Trimming took 0 bases from V and 4 from J, leaving 8 bases between them. CDR1 is SGDLS and CDR2 is YYNGEE in the germline V gene. This CDR3 is CASSVAGVYNEQFF. The CDR3 DNA sequence: TGTGCCAGCAGCGTAGCGGGGGTTTACAATGAGCAGTTCTTC.

The CDR3 is CASRLTDLRYNEQFF. The CDR3 DNA reads as TGTGCCAGCAGACTTACAGATCTTAGGTACAATGAGCAGTTCTTC. This chain uses TRBV6-6 with TRBJ2-1; D gene unclear. The CDR3 spans 15 residues. Germline V CDR1 and CDR2: MNHNY, SVGAGI (reference sequence). The ends were cut back, 6 bases at V and 4 bases at J, with 16 bases in the middle.

This chain links TRBV5-6 with TRBJ1-1; 8 nucleotides align to TRBD1. The CDR3 runs 16 residues. Losses at the gene ends were 0 bases for V and 4 bases for J; bases not matched to a gene: 8. Germline V gene lookup returns CDR1 SGHDT and CDR2 YYEEEE. The CDR3 nucleotides read TGTGCCAGCAGCTTGGGGCAGGGGGCGTTGAGCACTGAAGCTTTCTTT. It translates to CASSLGQGALSTEAFF. Full variable domain (remainder filled in from reference TRBV5-6 and TRBJ1-1): DAGVTQSPTHLIKTRGQQVTLRCSPKSGHDTVSWYQQALGQGPQFIFQYYEEEERQRGNFPDRFSGHQFPNYSSELNVNALLLGDSALYLCASSLGQGALSTEAFFGQGTRLTVV.

The chain combines TRBV6-5 with TRBJ1-2; 10 bases agree with TRBD1. The V gene's germline CDR1 is MNHEY and CDR2 SVGAGI. V dropped 2 bases and J dropped 8; count of bases not matched to a gene: 2. This CDR3 is built from 13 residues. The CDR3 reads CASSYGTGEGYTF. The CDR3 coding sequence is TGTGCCAGCAGTTACGGGACAGGGGAAGGCTACACCTTC.

The chain combines TRBV5-4 with TRBJ2-7, with 10 bases aligning to TRBD2. Unmatched junction bases numbered 4, after V lost 5 bases and J lost 2 bases. Germline CDR1 reads SGHNT; CDR2 reads YYREEE (reference sequence). The CDR3 runs 14 residues. Here the CDR3 DNA reads TGTGCCAGCAGACAAGCGGGAGGGCCCTACGAGCAGTACTTC. It encodes CASRQAGGPYEQYF. Looking up the rest from reference TRBV5-4 and TRBJ2-7 gives the full variable domain: ETGVTQSPTHLIKTRGQQVTLRCSSQSGHNTVSWYQQALGQGPQFIFQYYREEENGRGNFPPRFSGLQFPNYSSELNVNALELDDSALYLCASRQAGGPYEQYFGPGTRLTVT.

The CDR3 nucleotides read TGTGCCAGCAGCTACGGGACTAGCGGGAGGGGAGAGACCCAGTACTTC. Amino acids: CASSYGTSGRGETQYF. V usage is TRBV11-3 and J usage is TRBJ2-5, with 16 bases that match TRBD2. V shed 4 bases, J shed 4 bases, and the junction held 3 bases outside the gene matches. CDR1 is SGHNT, CDR2 YENEEA, per germline. The CDR3 sequence is 16 residues long.